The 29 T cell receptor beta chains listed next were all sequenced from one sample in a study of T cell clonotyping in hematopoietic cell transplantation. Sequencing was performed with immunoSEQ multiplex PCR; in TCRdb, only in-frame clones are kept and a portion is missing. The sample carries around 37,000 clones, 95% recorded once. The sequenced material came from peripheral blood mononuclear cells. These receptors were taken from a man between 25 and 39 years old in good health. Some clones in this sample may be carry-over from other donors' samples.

CDR3 sequence reads: CASSRTGAGEKLFF. The CDR3 DNA follows: TGTGCCAGCAGCCGGACAGGGGCCGGAGAAAAACTGTTTTTT. The V gene is TRBV7-9, the J gene TRBJ1-4; 9 bases are a match to TRBD1. The CDR3 is 14 amino acids. Germline values: CDR1 SEHNR, CDR2 FQNEAQ (reference sequence). The V gene end was trimmed by 5 bases and the J gene end by 8 bases; junction bases not matched to a gene: 6.

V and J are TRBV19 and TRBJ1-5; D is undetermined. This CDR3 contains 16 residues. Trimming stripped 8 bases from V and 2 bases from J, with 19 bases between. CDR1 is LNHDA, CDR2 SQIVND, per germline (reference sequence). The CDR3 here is CASDMGWESGNQPQHF. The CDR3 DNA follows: TGTGCCAGTGACATGGGCTGGGAGAGTGGCAATCAGCCCCAGCATTTT. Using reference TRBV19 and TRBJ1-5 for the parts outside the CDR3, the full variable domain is DGGITQSPKYLFRKEGQNVTLSCEQNLNHDAMYWYRQDPGQGLRLIYYSQIVNDFQKGDIAEGYSVSREKKESFPLTVTSAQKNPTAFYLCASDMGWESGNQPQHFGDGTRLSIL.

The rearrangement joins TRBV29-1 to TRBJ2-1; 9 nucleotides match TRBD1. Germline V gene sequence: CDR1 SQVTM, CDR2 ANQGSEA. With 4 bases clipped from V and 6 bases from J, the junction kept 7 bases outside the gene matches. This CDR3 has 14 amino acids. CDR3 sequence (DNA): TGCAGCGTTGGGGCGGACAGGGGATCCAATGAGCAGTTCTTC. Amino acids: CSVGADRGSNEQFF.

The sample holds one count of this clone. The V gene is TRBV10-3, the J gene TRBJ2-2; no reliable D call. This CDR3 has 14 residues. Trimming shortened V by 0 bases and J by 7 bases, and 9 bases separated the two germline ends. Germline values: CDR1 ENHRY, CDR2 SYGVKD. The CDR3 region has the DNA TGTGCCATCAGTGAGTCGAATCGTAACGGGGAGCTGTTTTTT. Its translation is CAISESNRNGELFF.

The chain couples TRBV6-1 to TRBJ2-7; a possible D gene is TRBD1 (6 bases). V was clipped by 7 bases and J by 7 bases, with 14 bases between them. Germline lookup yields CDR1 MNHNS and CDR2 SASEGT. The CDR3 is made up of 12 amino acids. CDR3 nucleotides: TGTGCCAGCACCTGGATCACAGGGGAGCAGTACTTC. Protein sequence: CASTWITGEQYF.

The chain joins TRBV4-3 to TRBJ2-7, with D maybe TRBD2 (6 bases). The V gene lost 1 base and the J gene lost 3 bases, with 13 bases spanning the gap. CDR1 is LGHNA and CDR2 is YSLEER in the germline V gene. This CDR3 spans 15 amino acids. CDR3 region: CASSQGLLAHYEQYF. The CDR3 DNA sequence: TGCGCCAGCAGCCAAGGGCTACTAGCCCACTACGAGCAGTACTTC.

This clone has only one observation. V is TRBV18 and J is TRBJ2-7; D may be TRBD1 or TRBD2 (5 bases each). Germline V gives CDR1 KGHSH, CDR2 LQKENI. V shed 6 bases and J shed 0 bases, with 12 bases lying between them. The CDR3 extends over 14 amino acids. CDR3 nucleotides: TGTGCCAGCTCGGCCGGGACGGTCTCCTACGAGCAGTACTTC. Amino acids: CASSAGTVSYEQYF.

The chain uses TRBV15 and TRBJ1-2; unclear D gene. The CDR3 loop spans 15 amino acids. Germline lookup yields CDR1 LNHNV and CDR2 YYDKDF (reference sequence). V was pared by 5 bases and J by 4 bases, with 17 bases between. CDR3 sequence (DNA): TGTGCCACCAGCGTAGCCGCAGATGAGCTCTATGGCTACACCTTC. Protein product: CATSVAADELYGYTF. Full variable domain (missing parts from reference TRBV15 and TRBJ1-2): DAMVIQNPRYQVTQFGKPVTLSCSQTLNHNVMYWYQQKSSQAPKLLFHYYDKDFNNEADTPDNFQSRRPNTSFCFLDIRSPGLGDTAMYLCATSVAADELYGYTFGSGTRLTVV.

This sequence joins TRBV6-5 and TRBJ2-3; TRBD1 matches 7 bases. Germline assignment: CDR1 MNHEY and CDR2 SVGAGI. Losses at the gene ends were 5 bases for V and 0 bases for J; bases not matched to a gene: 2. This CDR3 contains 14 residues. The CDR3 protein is CASSTTGSTDTQYF. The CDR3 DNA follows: TGTGCCAGCAGTACGACAGGGAGCACAGATACGCAGTATTTT.

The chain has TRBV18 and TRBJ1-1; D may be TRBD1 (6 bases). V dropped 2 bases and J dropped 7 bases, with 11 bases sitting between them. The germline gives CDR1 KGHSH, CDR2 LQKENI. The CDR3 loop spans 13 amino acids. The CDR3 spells CASSPGQPDEAFF. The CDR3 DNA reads TGTGCCAGCTCACCAGGACAGCCGGATGAAGCTTTCTTT.

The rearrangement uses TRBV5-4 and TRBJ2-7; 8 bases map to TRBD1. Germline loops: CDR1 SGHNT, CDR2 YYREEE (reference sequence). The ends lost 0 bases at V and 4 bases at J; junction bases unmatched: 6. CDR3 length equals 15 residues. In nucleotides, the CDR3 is TGTGCCAGCAGCTTGGGGACAGGGATCATTTACGAGCAGTACTTC. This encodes CASSLGTGIIYEQYF.

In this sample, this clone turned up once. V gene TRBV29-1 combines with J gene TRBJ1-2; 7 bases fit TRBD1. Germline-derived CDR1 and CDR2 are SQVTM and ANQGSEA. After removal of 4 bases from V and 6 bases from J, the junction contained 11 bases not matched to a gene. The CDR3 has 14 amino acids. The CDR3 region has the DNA TGCAGCGTTGGAGGGGGCAGGGACATTAATGGCTACACCTTC. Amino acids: CSVGGGRDINGYTF. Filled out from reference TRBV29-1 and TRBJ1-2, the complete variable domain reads SAVISQKPSRDICQRGTSLTIQCQVDSQVTMMFWYRQQPGQSLTLIATANQGSEATYESGFVIDKFPISRPNLTFSTLTVSNMSPEDSSIYLCSVGGGRDINGYTFGSGTRLTVV.

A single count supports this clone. The CDR3 region has the DNA TGTGCCAGCTCACCGGTCACCACAGGGTCGCAGGAGCAGTACTTC. Residues: CASSPVTTGSQEQYF. The chain is built from TRBV18 and TRBJ2-7; TRBD1 might be the D (6 bases). CDR3 size: 15 residues. Germline V gene sequence: CDR1 KGHSH, CDR2 LQKENI. V lost 3 bases to trimming and J lost 7 bases, with 19 bases between them.

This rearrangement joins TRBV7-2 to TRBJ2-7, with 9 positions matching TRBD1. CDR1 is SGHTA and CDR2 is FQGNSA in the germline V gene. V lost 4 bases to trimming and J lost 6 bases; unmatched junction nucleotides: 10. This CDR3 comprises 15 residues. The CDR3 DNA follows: TGTGCCAGCAGCTCACACCTCACAGGGGGCTTCGAGCAGTACTTC. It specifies CASSSHLTGGFEQYF.

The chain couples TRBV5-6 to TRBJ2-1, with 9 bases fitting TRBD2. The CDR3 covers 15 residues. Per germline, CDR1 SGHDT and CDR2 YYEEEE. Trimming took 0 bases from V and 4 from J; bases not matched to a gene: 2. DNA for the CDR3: TGTGCCAGCAGCTTGGGCGGGAGGGTGTACAATGAGCAGTTCTTC. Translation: CASSLGGRVYNEQFF.

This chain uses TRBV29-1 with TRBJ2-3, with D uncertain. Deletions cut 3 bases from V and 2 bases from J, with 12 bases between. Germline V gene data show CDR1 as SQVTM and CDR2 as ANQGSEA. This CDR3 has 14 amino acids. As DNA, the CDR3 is TGCAGCGTTGATTCCCGTTCGGTCACAGATACGCAGTATTTT. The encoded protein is CSVDSRSVTDTQYF.

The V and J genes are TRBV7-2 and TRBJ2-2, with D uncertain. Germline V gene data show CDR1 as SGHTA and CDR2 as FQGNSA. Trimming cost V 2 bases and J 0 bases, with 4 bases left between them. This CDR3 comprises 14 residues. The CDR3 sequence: CASSLNSNTGELFF. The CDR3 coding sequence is TGTGCCAGCAGCTTAAATTCGAACACCGGGGAGCTGTTTTTT.

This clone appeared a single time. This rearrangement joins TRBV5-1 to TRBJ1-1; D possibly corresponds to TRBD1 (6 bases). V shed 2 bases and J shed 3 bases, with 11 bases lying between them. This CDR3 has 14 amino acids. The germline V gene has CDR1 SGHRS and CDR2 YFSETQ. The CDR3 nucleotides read TGCGCCAGCAGCTTAGGGGGGGCGTACACTGAAGCTTTCTTT. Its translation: CASSLGGAYTEAFF.

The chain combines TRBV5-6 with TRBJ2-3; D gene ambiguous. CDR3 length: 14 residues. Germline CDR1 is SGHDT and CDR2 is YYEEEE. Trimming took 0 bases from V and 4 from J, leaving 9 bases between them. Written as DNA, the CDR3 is TGTGCCAGCAGCTTGGGAGACCCCGCAGATACGCAGTATTTT. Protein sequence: CASSLGDPADTQYF.

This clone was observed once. The CDR3: CASSMLAGAGQETQYF. The DNA of the CDR3 is TGTGCCAGTAGTATGCTGGCGGGGGCGGGGCAAGAGACCCAGTACTTC. The rearrangement links TRBV19 to TRBJ2-5, with a tentative D call TRBD2 (7 bases). In germline, CDR1 is LNHDA, CDR2 SQIVND (reference sequence). The CDR3 is 16 residues long. Trimming pared 3 bases from V and 2 bases from J, leaving 16 bases between.

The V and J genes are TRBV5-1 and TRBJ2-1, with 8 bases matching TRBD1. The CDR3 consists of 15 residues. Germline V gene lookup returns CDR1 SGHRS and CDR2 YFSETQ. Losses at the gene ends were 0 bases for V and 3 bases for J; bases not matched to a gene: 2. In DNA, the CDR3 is TGCGCCAGCAGCTTGGAACAGGGGGGCTACAATGAGCAGTTCTTC. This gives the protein CASSLEQGGYNEQFF.

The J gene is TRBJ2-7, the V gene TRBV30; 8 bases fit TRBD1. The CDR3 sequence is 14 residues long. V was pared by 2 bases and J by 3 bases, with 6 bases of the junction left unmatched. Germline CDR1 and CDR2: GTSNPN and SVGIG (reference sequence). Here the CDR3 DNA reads TGTGCCTGGAGTCAAGGGACAGGAGACTACGAGCAGTACTTC. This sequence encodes CAWSQGTGDYEQYF. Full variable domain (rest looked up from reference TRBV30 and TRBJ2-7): SQTIHQWPATLVQPVGSPLSLECTVEGTSNPNLYWYRQAAGRGLQLLFYSVGIGQISSEVPQNLSASRPQDRQFILSSKKLLLSDSGFYLCAWSQGTGDYEQYFGPGTRLTVT.

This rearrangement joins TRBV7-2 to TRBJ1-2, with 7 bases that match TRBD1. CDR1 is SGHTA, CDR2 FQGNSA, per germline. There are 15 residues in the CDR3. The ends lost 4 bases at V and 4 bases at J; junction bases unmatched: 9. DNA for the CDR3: TGTGCCAGCAGCTCCGGGACAGCCCAGGCCTATGGCTACACCTTC. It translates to CASSSGTAQAYGYTF.

CDR3 coding DNA: TGTGCCAGCAGCGCGAAACTAGCGGGAGCCCCAGATACGCAGTATTTT. This codes for CASSAKLAGAPDTQYF. J is TRBJ2-3 and V is TRBV7-2, with 11 bases aligning to TRBD2. After removal of 5 bases from V and 4 bases from J, the junction contained 8 bases not matched to a gene. Germline-derived CDR1 and CDR2 are SGHTA and FQGNSA. This CDR3 region has 16 residues.

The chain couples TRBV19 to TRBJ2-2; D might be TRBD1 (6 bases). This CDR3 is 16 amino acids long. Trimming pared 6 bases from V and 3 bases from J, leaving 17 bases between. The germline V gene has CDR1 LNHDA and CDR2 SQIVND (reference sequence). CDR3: CASSWNADSDTGELFF. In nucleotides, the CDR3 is TGTGCCAGTAGCTGGAATGCGGACAGCGACACCGGGGAGCTGTTTTTT.

CDR3 sequence: CASSLASRSYEQYF. The CDR3 nucleotides are TGTGCCAGCAGCTTAGCATCGCGCTCCTACGAGCAGTACTTC. The chain uses TRBV7-9 and TRBJ2-7; D not certain. The CDR3 totals 14 residues. V was clipped by 0 bases and J by 0 bases, with 6 bases between them. CDR1 and CDR2 (germline): SEHNR, FQNEAQ (reference sequence). Supplemented by reference TRBV7-9 and TRBJ2-7, the full variable domain reads DTGVSQNPRHKITKRGQNVTFRCDPISEHNRLYWYRQTLGQGPEFLTYFQNEAQLEKSRLLSDRFSAERPKGSFSTLEIQRTEQGDSAMYLCASSLASRSYEQYFGPGTRLTVT.

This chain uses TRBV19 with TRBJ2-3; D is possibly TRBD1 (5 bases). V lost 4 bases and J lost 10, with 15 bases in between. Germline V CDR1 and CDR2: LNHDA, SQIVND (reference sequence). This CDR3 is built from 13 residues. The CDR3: CASSTRTLGAQYF. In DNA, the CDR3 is TGTGCCAGTAGTACCAGGACACTCGGAGCGCAGTATTTT.

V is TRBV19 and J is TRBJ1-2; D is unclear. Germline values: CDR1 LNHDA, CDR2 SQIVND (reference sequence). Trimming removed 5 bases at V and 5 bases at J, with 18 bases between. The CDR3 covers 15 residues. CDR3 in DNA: TGTGCCAGTAGTCATTCGGGAGTCAGTTTTTATGGCTACACCTTC. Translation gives CASSHSGVSFYGYTF.

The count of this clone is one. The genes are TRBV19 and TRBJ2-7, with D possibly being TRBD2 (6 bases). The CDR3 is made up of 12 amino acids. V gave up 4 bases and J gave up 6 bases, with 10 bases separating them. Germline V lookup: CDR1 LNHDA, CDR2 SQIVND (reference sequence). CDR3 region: CASSTQGGEQYF. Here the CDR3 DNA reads TGTGCCAGTAGTACCCAGGGAGGCGAGCAGTACTTC. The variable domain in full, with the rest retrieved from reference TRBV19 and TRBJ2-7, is DGGITQSPKYLFRKEGQNVTLSCEQNLNHDAMYWYRQDPGQGLRLIYYSQIVNDFQKGDIAEGYSVSREKKESFPLTVTSAQKNPTAFYLCASSTQGGEQYFGPGTRLTVT.